What follows describes a single TCR beta chain. This clonotype was counted a few times. Its antigen is currently not known. Base qualities are not at hand, and no much larger clone is one base apart. The data belong to a study of T-cell reconstitution after alpha-beta-depleted transplantation in children (dated by TCRdb to the mid-2010s). Describing the broader study: The study quantitatively tracked T-cell immune reconstitution after TCRalphabeta/CD19-depleted allogeneic hematopoietic cell transplantation in children using TCR repertoire profiling.

Library preparation employed PCR. The sequencing machine was an Illumina HiSeq 2500. TCR library preparation used molecular barcoding, with unique molecular identifiers applied to normalize quantification of the TCRbeta repertoire. In-frame beta chains were kept once TCRdb had trimmed the public reads at Q25 with fastp and called clones with MiXCR. One record per CDR3 amino acid sequence lists the most common genes and DNA. This sample comprises about 980,000 distinct CDR3 sequences, around 30% of them detected only once. About 28% of the sample belongs to the ten largest clones. V is reduced by 7 bases and J by 5 bases, leaving a spacing of 16 bases between them. Via the germline V gene, CDR1 is SGHVS and CDR2 FQNEAQ. From its cysteine to its phenylalanine, the CDR3 spans 14 amino acids. This entry keeps only the CDR3 DNA: 42 bases, framed from base 1. What the study reported, not specific to this receptor: Apparently early alphabetaT-cell count recovery about two months after transplant reportedly relied on only several hundred rapidly expanded clones derived from non-depleted graft cells. Hyperexpanded clone frequencies declined over subsequent months; after one year, T-cell counts and TCRbeta diversity were mostly attributed to newly produced T cells. In some patients, the high TCRbeta diversity seen at day 60 was put down to recipient T cells and intrathymic progenitors that had survived conditioning.

The treatment or condition label on this specimen signifies: allogeneic hematopoietic cell transplantation with graft depleted of TCRalphabeta T cells and CD19 B cells. The children who served as transplant recipients had been given grafts of TCRalphabeta/CD19-depleted allogeneic hematopoietic cells. This specimen was PBMCs, mostly from graft donor cells, taken 360 days after TCRalphabeta/CD19-depleted stem cell transplant. The sequence joins TRBV7-8 to TRBJ2-3; the best D guess is TRBD2, with 7 bases matching. The sequence derives from a boy younger than two who had a stem cell transplant for SCID, so the T cells may come from the graft donor. DNA sequence: TGTGCCAGCATTCTAAGGGGGGGTAAAGATACGCAGTATTTT. Its protein product is CASILRGGKDTQYF.